This TCR beta chain derives from a study of shared clonotypes between healthy human individuals. Deletions cut 0 bases from V and 0 bases from J, with 8 bases between. From germline, CDR1 is LNHNV and CDR2 YYDKDF (reference sequence). The CDR3 length is 15 residues. This table comes from immunoSEQ multiplex PCR, and its TCRdb copy is limited to in-frame clones, with some not included. This table has about 1.5 million clones, 95% to 99% appearing once. Sequences were obtained from naive CD4+ T cells sorted from blood. This sample's subset: CD45RA+ positively selected. The TCR sequence derives from a man younger than 45 in good health. This chain links TRBV15 with TRBJ1-1; perhaps TRBD1 as D (5 bases). CDR3 sequence: CATSREGRMNTEAFF. The CDR3 coding sequence is TGTGCCACCAGCAGAGAGGGACGGATGAACACTGAAGCTTTCTTT.